These 21 T cell receptor beta chains were sequenced from one sample in a study of CD8+ T cells in alopecia areata (dated 2018 in TCRdb). Library method: the immunoSEQ multiplex PCR assay. RNA was extracted from all samples and reverse transcribed into cDNA, which served as template for TCR sequencing. In its TCRdb copy, this immuneACCESS table keeps in-frame sequences only and misses some clones. Where compared with another copy, unresolved V genes explain less than half of these, and the others have no known cause. This sample lists 200,000 or so clones; roughly two fifths were detected once. The ten top clones hold around 0.48% of the sample. Taken with the paper, the label for treatment or condition translates to: oral pan-JAK inhibitor, 5-10 mg twice daily. Sequences were derived from CD4+ T cells sorted from blood, sampled at week 34, from a patient treated with tofacitinib. These receptors all come from a human donor with alopecia areata.

The chain combines TRBV29-1 with TRBJ1-2, with D perhaps matching TRBD1 (6 bases). V dropped 6 bases and J dropped 5 bases, with 16 bases sitting between them. The CDR3 has 13 residues. Germline V gene data show CDR1 as SQVTM and CDR2 as ANQGSEA. CDR3 DNA sequence: TGCAGCGTCACGAGGGGGGCTGAGTATGGCTACACCTTC. It yields the protein CSVTRGAEYGYTF.

The rearrangement uses TRBV11-2 and TRBJ2-2; D gene uncertain. Looked up from germline, CDR1 is SGHAT and CDR2 is FQNNGV. The CDR3 has 12 residues. With 0 bases removed from V and 9 bases from J, the gap between germline ends came to 5 bases. CDR3 protein: CASSLEFRELFF. The CDR3 nucleotides are TGTGCCAGCAGCTTAGAATTCCGGGAGCTGTTTTTT.

This rearrangement joins TRBV30 to TRBJ2-3; weak D call: TRBD2 (5 bases). This CDR3 has 12 amino acids. Germline V lookup: CDR1 GTSNPN, CDR2 SVGIG (reference sequence). V was shortened by 3 bases and J by 7 bases, with 11 bases between the two germline ends. The CDR3 spells CAWRDSGNTQYF. The CDR3 DNA follows: TGTGCCTGGAGGGATTCCGGGAATACGCAGTATTTT.

This rearrangement joins TRBV7-8 to TRBJ1-3; TRBD1 is a possible D gene (6 bases). Germline CDR1 is SGHVS and CDR2 is FQNEAQ. Trimming left V 7 bases short and J 0 bases short, with 16 bases between. The CDR3 consists of 16 residues. The CDR3 spells CASMEGVGRSGNTIYF. The CDR3 nucleotides read TGTGCCAGCATGGAGGGGGTTGGGCGCTCTGGAAACACCATATATTTT.

The J gene is TRBJ2-7, the V gene TRBV4-2; 7 nucleotides agree with TRBD1. Germline CDR1 reads LGHNA; CDR2 reads YNFKEQ. J was trimmed by 0 bases and V by 1 base; bases with no gene match: 3. There are 15 residues in the CDR3. CDR3: CASSQGQGYSYEQYF. Here the CDR3 DNA reads TGTGCCAGCAGCCAAGGACAGGGATACTCCTACGAGCAGTACTTC.

This clone came up a few times. This rearrangement joins TRBV30 to TRBJ2-1; 10 bases are a match to TRBD2. The V gene end was trimmed by 3 bases and the J gene end by 7 bases; junction bases not matched to a gene: 6. Germline V gives CDR1 GTSNPN, CDR2 SVGIG (reference sequence). CDR3 length: 14 amino acids. Here the CDR3 reads CAWSRLAGDNEQFF. CDR3 nucleotide sequence: TGTGCCTGGAGCCGACTAGCGGGCGATAATGAGCAGTTCTTC.

The V and J genes are TRBV4-1 and TRBJ2-1; a weak D match, TRBD1 (6 bases). Looked up from germline, CDR1 is MGHRA and CDR2 is YSYEKL. The CDR3 covers 13 residues. Trimming left V 7 bases short and J 9 bases short, with 16 bases between. CDR3 nucleotides: TGCGCCAGCAAAGGACAGCTCGTCTCTGAGCAGTTCTTC. This encodes CASKGQLVSEQFF.

There are a few counts of this clone. The chain uses TRBV5-4 and TRBJ2-1; 10 nucleotides match TRBD2. CDR3 size: 16 residues. V dropped 6 bases and J dropped 1; count of bases not matched to a gene: 7. The V gene's germline CDR1 is SGHNT and CDR2 YYREEE (reference sequence). This CDR3 is CASTLSGGVSYNEQFF. The CDR3 coding sequence is TGTGCCAGCACCCTGAGCGGGGGGGTTTCCTACAATGAGCAGTTCTTC.

The gene calls are TRBV6-5 and TRBJ1-2, with a possible D match to TRBD1 (6 bases). V was cut by 5 bases and J by 6 bases, with 13 bases left in between. The CDR3 covers 13 residues. Germline V gene data show CDR1 as MNHEY and CDR2 as SVGAGI. The CDR3 bases are TGTGCCAGCAGTAAAACAGGGTACCATGGCTACACCTTC. Translating it yields CASSKTGYHGYTF.

J is TRBJ2-2 and V is TRBV29-1; D uncertain. From germline, CDR1 is SQVTM and CDR2 ANQGSEA. V was clipped by 7 bases and J by 7 bases, with 13 bases between them. The CDR3 length is 12 residues. CDR3 residues: CSAGRLSGELFF. CDR3 bases: TGCAGCGCTGGACGTCTCAGCGGGGAGCTGTTTTTT.

The V call is TRBV14, the J call TRBJ2-2; the D gene is possibly TRBD1 (6 bases). Germline V gene sequence: CDR1 SGHDN, CDR2 FVKESK. The V and J ends lost 6 bases and 1 base respectively, with 12 bases between them. There are 15 residues in the CDR3. CDR3 amino acids: CASSIGQLNTGELFF. As DNA, the CDR3 is TGTGCCAGCAGTATCGGACAGCTGAACACCGGGGAGCTGTTTTTT.

This clone was picked up a small number of times. J is TRBJ2-1 and V is TRBV5-1; 10 bases map to TRBD1. The CDR3 has 13 amino acids. V shed 4 bases and J 9 bases; nucleotides not matched to a gene: 4. CDR1 and CDR2 (germline): SGHRS, YFSETQ. The CDR3 coding sequence is TGCGCCAGCAGCCCAAGACAGGGGGCTGAGCAGTTCTTC. Translation gives CASSPRQGAEQFF.

The chain is built from TRBV20-1 and TRBJ2-3; D remains ambiguous. CDR1 is DFQATT, CDR2 SNEGSKA, per germline (reference sequence). V gave up 3 bases and J gave up 1 base, with 2 bases separating them. This CDR3 is built from 11 residues. The CDR3 nucleotides are TGCAGTGCTAGCCGCACAGATACGCAGTATTTT. Residues: CSASRTDTQYF.

The J gene is TRBJ2-5, the V gene TRBV30, with D possibly TRBD2 on 6 matching bases. CDR1 and CDR2 from the germline V gene are GTSNPN and SVGIG (reference sequence). The CDR3 length is 16 residues. Deletions cut 8 bases from V and 5 bases from J, with 27 bases between. In DNA, the CDR3 is TGTGCCCACTCACGCGGGGCCCCCCCCAATGAGGAGACCCAGTACTTC. This encodes CAHSRGAPPNEETQYF.

The V gene is TRBV7-9, the J gene TRBJ2-7; a weak D match, TRBD1 (5 bases). The V and J ends lost 3 bases and 0 bases respectively, with 12 bases between them. Germline assignment: CDR1 SEHNR and CDR2 FQNEAQ (reference sequence). The CDR3 has 15 amino acids. CDR3 protein: CASSFNGAPSYEQYF. The CDR3, as DNA: TGTGCCAGCAGCTTTAATGGGGCCCCCTCCTACGAGCAGTACTTC.

The CDR3, as DNA: TGTGCCTGGTGGAGCGCGGACGTGAGCTATGGCTACACCTTC. Amino acids: CAWWSADVSYGYTF. V is TRBV30 and J is TRBJ1-2; D call uncertain. The germline gives CDR1 GTSNPN, CDR2 SVGIG (reference sequence). The CDR3 has 14 amino acids. Trimming took off 5 bases at V and 4 bases at J, with 17 bases between the two ends.

As DNA, the CDR3 is TGTGCCAGCAGTACTCGTGGGGTGGAGACCCAGTACTTC. The encoded protein is CASSTRGVETQYF. V usage is TRBV2 and J usage is TRBJ2-5; D is ambiguous. Trimming cost V 5 bases and J 5 bases, with 12 bases left between them. The CDR3 is made up of 13 amino acids. Germline V lookup: CDR1 SNHLY, CDR2 FYNNEI.

The rearrangement uses TRBV28 and TRBJ2-6; no definite D call. The CDR3 spans 17 residues. Germline CDR1 and CDR2: MDHEN and SYDVKM. Trimming shortened V by 10 bases and J by 2 bases, and 21 bases separated the two germline ends. The CDR3 nucleotides are TGTGCCACCTCTACGGTCAGGCATGGGACTGGGGCCAACGTCCTGACTTTC. Its protein is CATSTVRHGTGANVLTF. Based on the CDR3 plus reference TRBV28 and TRBJ2-6, the full variable domain is DVKVTQSSRYLVKRTGEKVFLECVQDMDHENMFWYRQDPGLGLRLIYFSYDVKMKEKGDIPEGYSVSREKKERFSLILESASTNQTSMYLCATSTVRHGTGANVLTFGAGSRLTVL.

The J gene is TRBJ1-4, the V gene TRBV6-5; weak D call: TRBD1 (6 bases). This CDR3 is built from 14 residues. CDR1 is MNHEY, CDR2 SVGAGI, per germline. The V and J ends lost 4 bases and 6 bases respectively, with 12 bases between them. The CDR3 DNA sequence: TGTGCCAGCAGTTCCGGACAGCCTGATGAAAAACTGTTTTTT. Translation gives CASSSGQPDEKLFF.

Details on this clone: An end of the junction differs from the germline gene, which may be a read error. The gene calls are TRBV7-7 and TRBJ2-7; D not resolved. CDR1 SSHAT and CDR2 FNYEAQ come from the germline V gene (reference sequence). CDR3 length equals 16 residues. The DNA for the CDR3 is TGTGCTAGCAGCTTAAACTTGCCGTGGATCCGGGCCGAGCAGTACTTC. As protein: CASSLNLPWIRAEQYF.

This clone appeared a few times. The V and J genes are TRBV30 and TRBJ2-7; 10 positions agree with TRBD1. The CDR3 is 14 amino acids. V lost 2 bases to trimming and J lost 2 bases; unmatched junction nucleotides: 3. Germline V gives CDR1 GTSNPN, CDR2 SVGIG (reference sequence). CDR3 amino acids: CAWSRTGGPYEQYF. In DNA form, the CDR3 reads TGTGCCTGGAGTCGGACAGGGGGGCCCTACGAGCAGTACTTC.